This TCR beta chain emerged from a study of PD-1 blockade in classical Hodgkin lymphoma. Relapse was seen in all patients after autologous stem cell transplantation, and brentuximab vedotin exposure was variable. Libraries were prepared by immunoSEQ multiplex PCR; TCRdb keeps only in-frame clonotypes and omits some of them. The sample contains some 18,000 clones, roughly 87% of which appear only once. This clonotype originated in a human donor with classical Hodgkin lymphoma. Material: peripheral blood mononuclear cells (PBMCs), obtained before the second cycle of nivolumab.

CDR3 in amino acids: CSVEVGSRGAFF. CDR3 sequence (DNA): TGCAGCGTTGAAGTGGGTTCTAGGGGAGCTTTCTTT. V gene TRBV29-1 combines with J gene TRBJ1-1; a weak D match, TRBD1 (5 bases). V lost 1 base and J lost 10, with 13 bases in between. The V gene's germline CDR1 is SQVTM and CDR2 ANQGSEA. The CDR3 length is 12 residues.